These 6 T cell receptor beta chains came from one sample sequenced in a study of T-cell memory formation after mild COVID-19. In TCRdb, the 5' RACE reads were re-called with MiXCR into one record per CDR3 protein. The sample lists roughly 110,000 distinct CDR3 sequences, over 10% occurring once. The specimen sequenced was PBMCs or a T cell subset sorted from them (not recorded which). These receptors all come from an adult woman who had mild COVID-19 (a few samples of this study predate the infection). Cell type and time point are not known.

The sample holds a few counts of this clonotype. The chain combines TRBV7-8 with TRBJ1-1, with D hard to call. CDR1 and CDR2 (germline): SGHVS, FQNEAQ. With 3 bases removed from V and 4 bases from J, the gap between germline ends came to 9 bases. CDR3 length: 13 residues. DNA for the CDR3: TGTGCCAGCAGCTTGGGCACCTTCACTGAAGCTTTCTTT. This encodes CASSLGTFTEAFF.

The rearrangement links TRBV7-9 to TRBJ2-1; D is unresolved. The CDR3 sequence is 12 residues long. V lost 5 bases, J lost 6 bases, and 8 bases lay in between. Germline CDR1 SEHNR, CDR2 FQNEAQ (reference sequence). The CDR3 DNA is TGTGCCAGCAGCCAGACCGCCAATGAGCAGTTCTTC. This encodes CASSQTANEQFF.

Only a few counts were recorded for this clonotype. The chain is built from TRBV6-2 or TRBV6-3 and TRBJ2-2, with D perhaps TRBD1 or TRBD2 (7 bases each). The CDR3 extends over 15 amino acids. CDR1 and CDR2 from the germline V gene are MNHEY and SVGEGT. The V end lost 5 bases, the J end lost 6 bases, and 16 bases lay between the germline ends. CDR3 nucleotides: TGTGCCAGCAGTGACAGGGAGGGACTCGCCGGGGAGCTGTTTTTT. It codes for CASSDREGLAGELFF.

This sequence joins TRBV4-2 and TRBJ2-1, with D perhaps TRBD1 or TRBD2 (6 bases each). The germline gives CDR1 LGHNA, CDR2 YNFKEQ. V dropped 4 bases and J dropped 7 bases, with 17 bases sitting between them. The CDR3 sequence is 15 residues long. This chain's CDR3 is CASSPIPTGANEQFF. The CDR3 DNA reads TGTGCCAGCAGCCCGATTCCGACGGGGGCTAATGAGCAGTTCTTC.

This sequence joins TRBV27 and TRBJ1-5; TRBD1 might be the D (5 bases). The V end lost 8 bases, the J end lost 6 bases, and 20 bases lay between the germline ends. The CDR3 loop spans 15 amino acids. Germline CDR1 is MNHEY and CDR2 is SMNVEV (reference sequence). For the CDR3, the DNA is TGTGCCAGCGCGCAAGGGCAGGGAGTTGGTCAGCCCCAGCATTTT. Encoded protein: CASAQGQGVGQPQHF.

The chain has TRBV5-5 and TRBJ2-7, with 7 nucleotides matching TRBD1. This CDR3 has 14 residues. CDR1 and CDR2 from the germline V gene are SGHKS and YYEKEE (reference sequence). Losses at the gene ends were 4 bases for V and 3 bases for J; bases not matched to a gene: 7. The DNA for the CDR3 is TGTGCCAGCAGCCTGTTTGGGACAGACTACGAGCAGTACTTC. Protein product: CASSLFGTDYEQYF.